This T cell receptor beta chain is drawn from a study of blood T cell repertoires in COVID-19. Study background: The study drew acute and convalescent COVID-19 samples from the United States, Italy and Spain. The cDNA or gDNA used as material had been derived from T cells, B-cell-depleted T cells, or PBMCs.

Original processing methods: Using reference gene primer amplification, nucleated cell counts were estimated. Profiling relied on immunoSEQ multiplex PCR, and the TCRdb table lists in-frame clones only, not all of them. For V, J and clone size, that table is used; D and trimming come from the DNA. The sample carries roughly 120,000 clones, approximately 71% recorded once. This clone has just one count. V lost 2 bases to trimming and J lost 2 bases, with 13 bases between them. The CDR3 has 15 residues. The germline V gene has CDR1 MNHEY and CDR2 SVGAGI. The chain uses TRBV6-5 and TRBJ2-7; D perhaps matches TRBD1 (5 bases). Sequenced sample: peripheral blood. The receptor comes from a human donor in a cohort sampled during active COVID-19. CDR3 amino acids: CASSYGATVPYEQYF. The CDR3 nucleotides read TGTGCCAGCAGTTACGGGGCAACGGTCCCCTACGAGCAGTACTTC.